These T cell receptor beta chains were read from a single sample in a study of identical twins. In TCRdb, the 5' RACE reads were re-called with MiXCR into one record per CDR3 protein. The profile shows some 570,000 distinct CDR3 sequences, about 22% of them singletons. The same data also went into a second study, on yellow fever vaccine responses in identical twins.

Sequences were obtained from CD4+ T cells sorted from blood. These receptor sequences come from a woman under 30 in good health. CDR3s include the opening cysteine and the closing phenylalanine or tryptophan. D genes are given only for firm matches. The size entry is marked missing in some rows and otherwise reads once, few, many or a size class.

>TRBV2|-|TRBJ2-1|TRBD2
TGTGCCAGCAGTGCCCGCACTAGCGGGGGGGCCAATGAGCAGTTCTTC
CASSARTSGGANEQFF
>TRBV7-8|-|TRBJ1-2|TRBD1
TGTGCCAGCAGCCAATCCAGACAGGGCTATGGCTACACCTTC
CASSQSRQGYGYTF
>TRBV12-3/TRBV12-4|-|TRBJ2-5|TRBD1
TGTGCCAGCAGTCCGGACAGGGGGCTCGAGACCCAGTACTTC
CASSPDRGLETQYF
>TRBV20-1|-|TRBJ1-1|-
TGCAGTACCGGGCAGATCATGAACACTGAAGCTTTCTTT
CSTGQIMNTEAFF
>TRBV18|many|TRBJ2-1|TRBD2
TGTGCCAGCAGCCCAACTAGCGGCTCCTACAATGAGCAGTTCTTC
CASSPTSGSYNEQFF
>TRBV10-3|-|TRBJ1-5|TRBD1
TGTGCCATCAGCCCAGACAGGGATCAGCCCCAGCATTTT
CAISPDRDQPQHF
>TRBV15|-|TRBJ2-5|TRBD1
TGTGCCACCAGCAGTTTCCTTACGACAGGGGGAGAGACCCAGTACTTC
CATSSFLTTGGETQYF
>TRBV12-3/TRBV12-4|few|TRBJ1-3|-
TGTGCCAGCTCCGGCGATGGAAACACCATATATTTT
CASSGDGNTIYF
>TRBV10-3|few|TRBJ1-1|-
TGTGCCATCTCGCGGGGTCGTGACACTGAAGCTTTCTTT
CAISRGRDTEAFF
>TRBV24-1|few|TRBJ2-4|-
TGTGCCACCAGTGACGGGGGGCCGGCCAAAAACATTCAGTACTTC
CATSDGGPAKNIQYF
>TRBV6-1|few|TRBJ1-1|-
TGTGCCAGCAGATGGGACACCCTGAACACTGAAGCTTTCTTT
CASRWDTLNTEAFF
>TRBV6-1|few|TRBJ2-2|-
TGTGCCAGCACCCTAATTTTGAACACCGGGGAGCTGTTTTTT
CASTLILNTGELFF
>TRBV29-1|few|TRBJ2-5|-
TGCAGCGTACGGGAGGGGGCAATGTACCAAGAGACCCAGTACTTC
CSVREGAMYQETQYF
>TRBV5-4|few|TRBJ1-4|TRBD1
TGTGCCAGCAGCTTGGACCAGGGGGCAGTTAATGAAAAACTGTTTTTT
CASSLDQGAVNEKLFF
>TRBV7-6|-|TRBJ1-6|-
TGTGCCAGCAGCTTAGATTCGGGTTTTAATTCACCCCTCCACTTT
CASSLDSGFNSPLHF
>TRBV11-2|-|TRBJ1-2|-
TGTGCCAGCAGCCGGGAGGCCCTCTATGGCTACACCTTC
CASSREALYGYTF
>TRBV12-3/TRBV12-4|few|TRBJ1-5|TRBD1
TGTGCCAGCACCCTGACAGGGGACCAGCCCCAGCATTTT
CASTLTGDQPQHF
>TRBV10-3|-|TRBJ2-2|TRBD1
TGTGCCATCAGTGCAACCGGACAGGGGGCCGGGGAGCTGTTTTTT
CAISATGQGAGELFF
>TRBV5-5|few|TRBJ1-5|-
TGTGCCAGCAGCTTCGGGGGCCCTCAGCCCCAGCATTTT
CASSFGGPQPQHF
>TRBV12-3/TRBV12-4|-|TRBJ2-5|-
TGTGCCAGCAGTATCTCGCGGAATCCCCTCCAGTACTTC
CASSISRNPLQYF
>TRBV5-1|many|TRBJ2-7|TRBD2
TGCGCCAGCAGCCTCGGACTAGCCGGAGACGAGCAGTACTTC
CASSLGLAGDEQYF
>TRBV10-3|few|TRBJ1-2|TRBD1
TGTGCCATCAGGAATGGACAGGGGGCAGTTGACTATGGCTACACCTTC
CAIRNGQGAVDYGYTF
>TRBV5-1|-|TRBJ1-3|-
TGCGCCAGCAGCTTGGGATACAGGTCACAAAGCTCTGGAAACACCATATATTTT
CASSLGYRSQSSGNTIYF
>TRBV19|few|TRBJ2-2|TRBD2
TGTGCCAGTAGGAGCGGGAGGGCCCAGAACACCGGGGAGCTGTTTTTT
CASRSGRAQNTGELFF
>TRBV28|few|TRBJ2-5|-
TGTGCCAGCAGCTCGCTGCAGAACCAAGAGACCCAGTACTTC
CASSSLQNQETQYF
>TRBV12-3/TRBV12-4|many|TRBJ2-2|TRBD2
TGTGCCAGCAGTCCCAAAGCGGGAGGCTACACCGGGGAGCTGTTTTTT
CASSPKAGGYTGELFF
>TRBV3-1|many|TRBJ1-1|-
TGTGCCAGCAGCCATGTACTCGATAGGGTGAACACTGAAGCTTTCTTT
CASSHVLDRVNTEAFF
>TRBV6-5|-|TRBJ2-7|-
TGTGCCAGCAGTTCCCCAGGACAGCCCTACGAGCAGTACTTC
CASSSPGQPYEQYF
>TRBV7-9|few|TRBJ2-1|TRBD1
TGTGCCAGCAGCGCGGGACAGGGATCTTTTGAGCAGTTCTTC
CASSAGQGSFEQFF
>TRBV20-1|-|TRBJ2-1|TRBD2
TGCAGTGCTATACCCAGCGGGAGAGGAGACAATGAGCAGTTCTTC
CSAIPSGRGDNEQFF
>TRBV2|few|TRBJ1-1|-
TGTGCCAGCAAGGTCGGACCGAACACTGAAGCTTTCTTT
CASKVGPNTEAFF
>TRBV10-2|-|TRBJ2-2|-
TGCGCCAGCAATCAGGGTGTTGGGGAGCTGTTTTTT
CASNQGVGELFF
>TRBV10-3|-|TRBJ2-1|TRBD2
TGTGCCATCAGTGAGTCGCAGCCCGGGGGGGCCTACAATGAGCAGTTCTTC
CAISESQPGGAYNEQFF
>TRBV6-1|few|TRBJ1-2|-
TGTGCCAGCAGCCCGGGGGTTTTTAACTATGGCTACACCTTC
CASSPGVFNYGYTF
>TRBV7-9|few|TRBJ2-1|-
TGTGCCAGCAGCGGGCTGATTAGGGGTTCGAACAATGAGCAGTTCTTC
CASSGLIRGSNNEQFF
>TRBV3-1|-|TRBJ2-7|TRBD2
TGTGCCAGCAGCCAATTTAGAGCGGGAGGGATCTACGAGCAGTACTTC
CASSQFRAGGIYEQYF
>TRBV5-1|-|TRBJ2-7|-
TGCGCCAGCAGCTACGGGGGCGGAACAAGCTCCTACGAGCAGTACTTC
CASSYGGGTSSYEQYF
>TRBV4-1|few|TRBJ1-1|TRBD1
TGCGCCAGCAGCCAAACGGGACAGCCGAACACTGAAGCTTTCTTT
CASSQTGQPNTEAFF
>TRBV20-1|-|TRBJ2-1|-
TGCAGTGCTAGAGACGGCCAGCTAATCTACAATGAGCAGTTCTTC
CSARDGQLIYNEQFF
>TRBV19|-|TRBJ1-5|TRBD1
TGTGCCAGTAGTATCGGACAGGGGTCCGGGCCCCAGCATTTT
CASSIGQGSGPQHF
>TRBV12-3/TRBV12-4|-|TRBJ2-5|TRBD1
TGTGCCAGCAGACCGGACAGGGGGCAAGAGACCCAGTACTTC
CASRPDRGQETQYF
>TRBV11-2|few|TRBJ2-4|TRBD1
TGTGCCAGCAGCTTAGCAGGGGGATTAGCCAAAAACATTCAGTACTTC
CASSLAGGLAKNIQYF
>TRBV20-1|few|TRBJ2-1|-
TGCAGTGCTCGACCACTACAGCTAACCTACAATGAGCAGTTCTTC
CSARPLQLTYNEQFF
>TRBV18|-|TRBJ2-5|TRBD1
TGTGCCAGCTCACCCCTACTGGACAGGGCGAAGACCCAGTACTTC
CASSPLLDRAKTQYF
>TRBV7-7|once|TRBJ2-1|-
TGTGCCAGCAGTACAGGGGCGGGAGCGACCGTCTATGAGCAGTTCTTC
CASSTGAGATVYEQFF
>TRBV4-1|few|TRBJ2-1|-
TGCGCCAGCAGCCAAGACGCAGGGGCCTTTTACAATGAGCAGTTCTTC
CASSQDAGAFYNEQFF
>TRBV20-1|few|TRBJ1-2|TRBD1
TGCAGTGCTCTTACCGGGACAGGGATTCATGGCTACACCTTC
CSALTGTGIHGYTF
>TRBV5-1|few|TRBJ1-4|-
TGCGCCAGCAGTTCCGGGACGGAGGGTGAAAAACTGTTTTTT
CASSSGTEGEKLFF
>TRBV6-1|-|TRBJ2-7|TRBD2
TGTGCCAGCAGTAAGCGACTAGCGGGAGGACGGGAGCAGTACTTC
CASSKRLAGGREQYF
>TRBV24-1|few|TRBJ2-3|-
TGTGCCACCAGGACTAGGCCTGCCAAGGGGTATTTT
CATRTRPAKGYF
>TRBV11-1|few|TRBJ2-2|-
TGTGCCAGCAGTTTACTAGTCAGCGGGGAGCTGTTTTTT
CASSLLVSGELFF
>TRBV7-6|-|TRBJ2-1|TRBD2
TGTGCCAGCAGCCCGGGACTAGCGGGGGCCATGACTCATGAGCAGTTCTTC
CASSPGLAGAMTHEQFF
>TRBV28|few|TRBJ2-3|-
TGTGCCAACGATTTTAGCGAAAACACAGATACGCAGTATTTT
CANDFSENTDTQYF
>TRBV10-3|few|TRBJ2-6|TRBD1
TGTGCCATCAGTGACCAGGGGGCCTCCTCTGGGGCCAACGTCCTGACTTTC
CAISDQGASSGANVLTF
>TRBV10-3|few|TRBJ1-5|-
TGTGCCATCAGTCCTAGGGATGGCAATCAGCCCCAGCATTTT
CAISPRDGNQPQHF